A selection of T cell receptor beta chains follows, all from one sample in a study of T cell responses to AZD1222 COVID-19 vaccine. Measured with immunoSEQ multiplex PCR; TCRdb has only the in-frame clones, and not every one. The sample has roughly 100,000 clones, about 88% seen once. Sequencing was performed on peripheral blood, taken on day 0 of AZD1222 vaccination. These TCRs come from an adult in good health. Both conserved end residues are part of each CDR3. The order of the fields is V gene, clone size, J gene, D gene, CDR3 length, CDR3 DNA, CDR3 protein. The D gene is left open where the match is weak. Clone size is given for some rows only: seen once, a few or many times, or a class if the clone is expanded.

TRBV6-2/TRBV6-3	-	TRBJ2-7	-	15	TGTGCCAGCAGTTACCCGGCGGGATCGCTCTACGAGCAGTACTTC	CASSYPAGSLYEQYF
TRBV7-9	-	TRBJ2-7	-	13	TGTGCCAGCAGCCACCGGATGTTCTCCGAGCAGTACTTC	CASSHRMFSEQYF
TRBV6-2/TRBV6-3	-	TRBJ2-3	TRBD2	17	TGTGCCAGCAGTTACAGTATGAGAGCGGGGGAGGTAGATACGCAGTATTTT	CASSYSMRAGEVDTQYF
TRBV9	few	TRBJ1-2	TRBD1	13	TGTGCCAGCAGTGAAGGGGGCGCCGGTGGCTACACCTTC	CASSEGGAGGYTF
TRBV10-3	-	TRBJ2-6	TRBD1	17	TGTGCCATCAGTGAACAGGGGGCGGCTTCTGGGGCCAACGTCCTGACTTTC	CAISEQGAASGANVLTF
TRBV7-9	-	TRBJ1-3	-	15	TGTGCCAGCAGCTTTGGTGGGCCGGATGGAAACACCATATATTTT	CASSFGGPDGNTIYF
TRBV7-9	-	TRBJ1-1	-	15	TGTGCCAGCAGTTGGGACGGACACCTGAACACTGAAGCTTTCTTT	CASSWDGHLNTEAFF
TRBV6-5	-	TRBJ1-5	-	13	TGTGCCAGCATGATGGGGGGCCGGCAGCCCCAGCATTTT	CASMMGGRQPQHF
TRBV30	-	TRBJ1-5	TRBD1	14	TGTGCCTGGAGTATAGGACAGGGTCATCAGCCCCAGCATTTT	CAWSIGQGHQPQHF
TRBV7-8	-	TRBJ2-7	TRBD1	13	TGTGCCAGCAGCTTAGGACAGGGAAACGAGCAGTACTTC	CASSLGQGNEQYF
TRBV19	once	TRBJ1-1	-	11	TGTGCCAGTAGTCTCTACACTGAAGCTTTCTTT	CASSLYTEAFF
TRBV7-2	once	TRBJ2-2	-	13	TGTGCCAGCAGCTTAGGACTCCTCCGGGAGCTGTTTTTT	CASSLGLLRELFF
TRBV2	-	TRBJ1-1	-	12	TGTGCCAGCAGTGAGACCAGGAGTGAAGCTTTCTTT	CASSETRSEAFF
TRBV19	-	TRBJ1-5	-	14	TGTGCCAGTAAAAGTACAGGGCTAGGACAGCCCCAGCATTTT	CASKSTGLGQPQHF
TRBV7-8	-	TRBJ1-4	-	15	TGTGCCAGCAGCTTATCGCAGGGGTCTAATGAAAAACTGTTTTTT	CASSLSQGSNEKLFF
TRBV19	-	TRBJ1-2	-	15	TGTGCCAGTAGTGACCCCCCTGCCGGGAACTATGGCTACACCTTC	CASSDPPAGNYGYTF
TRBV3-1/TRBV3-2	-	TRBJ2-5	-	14	TGTGCCAGCAGCCCTACGGTCTCACAAGAGACCCAGTACTTC	CASSPTVSQETQYF
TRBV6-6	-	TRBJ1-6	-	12	TGTGCCAGTTGGGGGGGCAGTTCACCCCTCCACTTT	CASWGGSSPLHF
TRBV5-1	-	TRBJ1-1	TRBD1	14	TGCGCCAGCAGCTTGAACAGGGGAAACTCTGAAGCTTTCTTT	CASSLNRGNSEAFF
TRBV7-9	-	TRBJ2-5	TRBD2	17	TGTGCCAGCAGCTTAGGGGGTCCAGCGGGGCAAGGGGAGACCCAGTACTTC	CASSLGGPAGQGETQYF
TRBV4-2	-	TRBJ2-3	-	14	TGTGCCAGCAGCCAAGATCCGCGGACAGATACGCAGTATTTT	CASSQDPRTDTQYF
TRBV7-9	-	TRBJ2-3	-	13	TGTGCCAGCAGCTCATCAGGGGAAGATACGCAGTATTTT	CASSSSGEDTQYF
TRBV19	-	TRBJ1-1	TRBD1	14	TGTGCCAGTAGTATCTTGGGGGACAGACTAGAAGCTTTCTTT	CASSILGDRLEAFF
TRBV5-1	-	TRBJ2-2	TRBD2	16	TGCGCCAGCAGCCCGCTAGCGGGGACGAACACCGGGGAGCTGTTTTTT	CASSPLAGTNTGELFF
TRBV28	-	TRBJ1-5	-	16	TGTGCCAGCAGTTTATTCGCAGACGGTAGAAATCAGCCCCAGCATTTT	CASSLFADGRNQPQHF
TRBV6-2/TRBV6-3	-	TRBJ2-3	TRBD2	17	TGTGCCAGCAGCAACTGGGGACTAGCGGGGGACACAGATACGCAGTATTTT	CASSNWGLAGDTDTQYF
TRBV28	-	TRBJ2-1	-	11	TGTGCCAGCAGGATGCACAATGAGCAGTTCTTC	CASRMHNEQFF
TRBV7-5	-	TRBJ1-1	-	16	TGTGCCAGCCTAACGATTAGGGGGCCGACGAACACTGAAGCTTTCTTT	CASLTIRGPTNTEAFF
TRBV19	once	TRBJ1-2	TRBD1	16	TGTGCCAGTAGTCCCGATGGGGGACAGGGTCTCTATGGCTACACCTTC	CASSPDGGQGLYGYTF
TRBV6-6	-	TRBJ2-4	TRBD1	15	TGTGCCAGCAGATCTCTCCGGGACAGGGAAAACATTCAGTACTTC	CASRSLRDRENIQYF
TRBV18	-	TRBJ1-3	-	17	TGTGCCAGCTCACCAAGGACGGGAGACTCCTCTGGAAACACCATATATTTT	CASSPRTGDSSGNTIYF
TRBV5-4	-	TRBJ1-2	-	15	TGTGCCAGTAGGCCCGCGGGCAGGTCTTTCTATGGCTACACCTTC	CASRPAGRSFYGYTF
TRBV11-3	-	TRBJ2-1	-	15	TGTGCCAGCAGCCCGAAAGATGGACTTACCAATGAGCAGTTCTTC	CASSPKDGLTNEQFF
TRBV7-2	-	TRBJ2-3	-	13	TGTGCCAGCAGCGCTTGGGGGGCAGATACGCAGTATTTT	CASSAWGADTQYF
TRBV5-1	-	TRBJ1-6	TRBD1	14	TGCGCCAGCAGCTCGGACAGGGTTGATTCACCCCTCCACTTT	CASSSDRVDSPLHF
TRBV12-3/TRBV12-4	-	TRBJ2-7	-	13	TGTGCCAGCAGGGCGTCGGGTCTTCGTGAGCAGTACTTC	CASRASGLREQYF
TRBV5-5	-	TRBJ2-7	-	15	TGTGCCAGCAGCTTGGGCGGAAGAAGCTCCTACGAGCAGTACTTC	CASSLGGRSSYEQYF
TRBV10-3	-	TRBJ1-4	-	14	TGTGCCATCAGTCAGGGGATTCCTAATGAAAAACTGTTTTTT	CAISQGIPNEKLFF
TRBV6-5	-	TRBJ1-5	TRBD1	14	TGTGCCAGCACCGAAACAGGGGGCACAGAGCCCCAGCATTTT	CASTETGGTEPQHF
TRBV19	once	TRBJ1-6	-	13	TGTGCCAGTAGTCTCACAGTGAATTCACCCCTCCACTTT	CASSLTVNSPLHF
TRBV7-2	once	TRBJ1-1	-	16	TGTGCCAGCAGCCTCGGCAGGACCCTTGAGAACACTGAAGCTTTCTTT	CASSLGRTLENTEAFF
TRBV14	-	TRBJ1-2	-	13	TGTGCCAGCAGCCCCCCTCGGGGACACCCTTACACCTTC	CASSPPRGHPYTF
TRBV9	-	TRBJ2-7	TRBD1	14	TGTGCCAGCAGCGCGTGGGACAGCCCCTACGAGCAGTACTTC	CASSAWDSPYEQYF
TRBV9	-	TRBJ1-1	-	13	TGTGCCAGCAGCCCCTTTGTTAGGGATGAAGCTTTCTTT	CASSPFVRDEAFF
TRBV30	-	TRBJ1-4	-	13	TGTGCCTGGAGTGTACGGGCTAATGAAAAACTGTTTTTT	CAWSVRANEKLFF
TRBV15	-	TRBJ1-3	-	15	TGTGCCACCTCACCTCATGCCCGCTCTGGAAACACCATATATTTT	CATSPHARSGNTIYF
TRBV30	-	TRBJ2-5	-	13	TGTGCCTGGGGCTGGGGACAACAAGAGACCCAGTACTTC	CAWGWGQQETQYF
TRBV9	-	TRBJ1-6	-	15	TGTGCCAGCAGCGTAGGGGGACCGAGTAATTCACCCCTCCACTTT	CASSVGGPSNSPLHF